This T cell receptor (beta chain) was sequenced in a study of Graves' ophthalmopathy and Graves' hyperthyroidism. Concerning this clonotype: Its target is unknown.

Study observations and caveats: The authors also found most expanded thyroid clonotypes above 0.001 frequency in blood.

V lost 1 base, J lost 4 bases, and 6 bases stayed unmatched. The CDR3 spans 16 residues. Germline CDR1 and CDR2: LGHNA and YSLEER. The study amplified TCR beta CDR3 regions using RNA transcripts. Amplification began with first-round RT-PCR using HTBI primers, then second-round multiplex PCR was performed. TCRdb fed the multiplex PCR reads into MiXCR, producing one record per CDR3 protein. Of about 660,000 distinct CDR3 sequences in the sample, over 40% were seen once. Certain patients were not enrolled. These were patients with other autoimmune diseases, uncontrolled infections, pregnancy or lactation. Clinicians diagnosed using symptoms, serum thyroxine, TRAb, thyroid ultrasound and orbital computed tomography. The PBMCs originated from around 11 ml of fresh peripheral blood.

The chain carries TRBV4-3 and TRBJ1-5; the match to TRBD1 covers 8 bases. Sequencing was performed on peripheral blood. This TCR was sampled from an adult man with Graves' ophthalmopathy. The CDR3 DNA sequence: TGCGCCAGCAGCCAAGCCTGGACAGGGACTAATCAGCCCCAGCATTTT. Amino acid sequence: CASSQAWTGTNQPQHF.